This T cell receptor beta chain was identified in a study of T cells in Graves' hyperthyroidism and ophthalmopathy (dated by TCRdb to about 2019). For the study in its entirety: Peripheral blood was sampled at the time of initial diagnosis, prior to any treatment. A discovery cohort of about a hundred patients, roughly 45 with Graves' ophthalmopathy and about 58 with stable Graves' hyperthyroidism, was used to find distinguishing TCR V-J signatures. An independent validation cohort of some 18 hyperthyroidism patients and 17 patients who later progressed to ophthalmopathy tested prospective prediction of ophthalmopathy. For training and testing, the 80 to 100 patients in the discovery cohort were randomly divided in a 7:3 ratio. In addition, the study compared T-cell repertoires in thyroid tissue and in blood from several Graves' hyperthyroidism patients. Following sampling, methimazole starting at 30 mg daily was given to hyperthyroidism patients, and high-dose intravenous methylprednisolone was given to ophthalmopathy patients. TCR Vbeta CDR3 sequencing of 120 to 150 peripheral blood samples (roughly 43 ophthalmopathy, some 75 hyperthyroidism and some 17 progressor patients) is reported in the paper. Overall study results and their limits: A model built on a 13 V-J signature distinguished ophthalmopathy from stable hyperthyroidism, reaching 87.88% sensitivity and under 84% specificity in cross-validation and 80%/75% in testing. In validation, the model predicted progression to ophthalmopathy with over 60% sensitivity and around 72% specificity, a median of around 6.6 months before onset. Sample size was not statistically predetermined, and investigators were not blinded to group allocation. Most expanded thyroid clonotypes (frequency above 0.001) were also detected in blood, suggesting blood repertoires may reflect thyroid immune responses.

The TCR beta CDR3 regions were amplified from the RNA transcripts. The TCR CDR3 was subjected to a first round of RT-PCR using the HTBI primer set and the Qiagen OneStep RT-PCR kit. Libraries were constructed in a second round of multiplex PCR, after which size selection and purification were performed. Paired-end sequencing of the libraries was performed with 100 bp reads on an Illumina HiSeq2000. Per the source publication's procedure: Raw data were processed with SOAPnuke, discarding reads with adapters, uncalled bases, mean Phred below 15, or no exact constant-primer or identifier match. High-quality paired reads were merged with COPE v1.2.5, and unique nucleotide sequences were defined as clonotypes. MiTCR v1.1 was used to align the clonotypes against IMGT TRBV, TRBD and TRBJ reference segments. The analysis was restricted to V-J combinations with a frequency above 0.0001, which together covered about 99% of the repertoires. A TCS score was defined as the ratio of F50 (clonal expansion) to E x V (chaos), with BLOSUM62-based TCRdist applied between CDR3 peptides within each V-J. Welch's t-statistics and random forest reduced approximately 520 V-J features to around 14, which were used in a naive Bayes classifier (R e1071). TCRdb applied fastp at Q25 and MiXCR to the public reads, then kept only in-frame beta chains. Entries are consolidated by CDR3 protein sequence, retaining the most common genes and DNA. The V and J calls come from TCRdb's annotation, not from the publication. For this sample there are approximately 520,000 distinct CDR3 sequences; around a quarter appear just once. About 11% of the sample is held by the ten biggest clonotypes.

Deletion took 5 bases off V and 1 base off J, with a span of 14 bases between the germline ends. Counted from cysteine to phenylalanine, this CDR3 has 15 amino acids. Just CDR3 DNA is preserved here, 45 bases in frame from base 1. According to the germline V gene, CDR1 reads SGHTA and CDR2 reads FQGNSA. This clonotype has ten or more counts. Its cognate antigen has yet to be identified. There are no base qualities to consult, and no much larger clone falls within one base. Ophthalmopathy patients had moderately to severely active disease, with a Clinical Activity Score of 3 or more, a NOSPECS grade of 4 or more, and a disease duration of less than 3 months. The study excluded patients with uncontrolled infections, other autoimmune diseases, pregnancy or lactation. Diagnoses were established on the basis of clinical symptoms, serum thyroxine and TRAb, thyroid ultrasound, and orbital computed tomography. Ficoll-Paque density gradient centrifugation was used to isolate PBMCs from around 10 ml of fresh peripheral blood. Total RNA was extracted with Trizol reagent, and quality was checked on an Agilent 2100 Bioanalyzer.

The chain links TRBV7-2 with TRBJ1-1; the D gene cannot be resolved reliably. The TCR was taken from a young woman with Graves' ophthalmopathy. Sequenced material: blood. The nucleotide sequence is given as TGTGCCAGCAGCCCACTCGGACGGGAGAACACTGAAGCTTTCTTT. This codes for CASSPLGRENTEAFF.